This TCR beta chain was captured in a study of CD8 T cells in acute hepatitis C reinfection. Study summary: Acute-phase sampling occurred no later than 168 days after estimated infection. Overall study results and limits: About a dozen public clonotypes were found regardless of outcome. Diversity was high, without significant differences between resolver and chronic groups. Overrepresentation in the naive pool did not explain the preferential TRBV04 and TRBV06 usage seen in all groups.

The CDR3 has 14 residues. Trimming stripped 3 bases from V and 6 bases from J, with 15 bases between. The germline CDR1 and CDR2 sequences are SGDLS and YYNGEE. Time point of the sample: acute HCV infection, within 168 days of estimated infection date. Sequencing of hepatitis C virus-specific cells was done ex vivo rather than after in vitro expansion. Donors were people who inject drugs, followed every 3 months. The method was immunoSEQ multiplex PCR; TCRdb's version includes in-frame clones alone and lacks a portion of them. The data hold more than 1,200 clones, with around 50% observed a single time.

Sequenced material: HCV NS3-1073 tetramer-sorted CD8+ T cells from PBMCs, taken during acute infection. The gene calls are TRBV9 and TRBJ1-2; D gene unclear. This receptor was identified in a woman between 18 and 29 years old who spontaneously cleared hepatitis C infection. The CDR3 bases are TGTGCCAGCAGCGGGGCGGCGGACTCAGATGGCTACACCTTC. This sequence encodes CASSGAADSDGYTF.